The rows below give T cell receptor beta chains drawn from one sample of a study of OX40 agonist ivuxolimab in advanced cancers. Only in-frame clones appear in the TCRdb table, and some are missing; sequencing was by immunoSEQ multiplex PCR. The sample yields tens of thousands of clones, less than 90% seen once. Material: CD4+ or CD8+ T cells sorted from blood, obtained in a trial of the OX40 agonist ivuxolimab. These receptors were taken from an adult with an advanced solid tumor such as melanoma, head and neck, liver or kidney cancer. CDR3s include the opening cysteine and the closing phenylalanine or tryptophan. The order of the fields is J gene, clone size, V gene, D gene, CDR3 protein, CDR3 DNA. D genes are given only for firm matches. Expanded clones are given a class, and other clones once, few, many or no size at all.

j_call: TRBJ2-6; clone_size: NA; v_call: TRBV6-5; d_call: NA; cdr3_aa: CASRPSGANVLTF; cdr3_nt: TGTGCCAGCAGACCCTCTGGGGCCAACGTCCTGACTTTC
j_call: TRBJ2-7; clone_size: NA; v_call: TRBV5-1; d_call: NA; cdr3_aa: CASSLGLGRDSAEQYF; cdr3_nt: TGCGCCAGCAGCTTGGGCCTCGGGCGGGACAGCGCTGAGCAGTACTTC
j_call: TRBJ1-1; clone_size: NA; v_call: TRBV30; d_call: NA; cdr3_aa: CAWSLALNTEAFF; cdr3_nt: TGTGCCTGGAGTCTCGCCCTTAACACTGAAGCTTTCTTT
j_call: TRBJ1-5; clone_size: NA; v_call: TRBV5-6; d_call: TRBD1; cdr3_aa: CASSSGQAPNQPQHF; cdr3_nt: TGTGCCAGCAGCTCCGGACAGGCTCCCAATCAGCCCCAGCATTTT
j_call: TRBJ1-4; clone_size: NA; v_call: TRBV6-6; d_call: NA; cdr3_aa: CASIKSVRTTNEKLFF; cdr3_nt: TGTGCCAGCATTAAATCTGTAAGAACAACTAATGAAAAACTGTTTTTT
j_call: TRBJ1-2; clone_size: few; v_call: TRBV28; d_call: NA; cdr3_aa: CASSLGGHYGYTF; cdr3_nt: TGTGCCAGCAGTTTAGGAGGGCACTATGGCTACACCTTC
j_call: TRBJ2-7; clone_size: NA; v_call: TRBV11-2; d_call: NA; cdr3_aa: CASSLDLGYEQYF; cdr3_nt: TGTGCCAGCAGCTTGGATCTTGGCTACGAGCAGTACTTC
j_call: TRBJ2-2; clone_size: NA; v_call: TRBV10-3; d_call: NA; cdr3_aa: CAIRGGRTGELFF; cdr3_nt: TGTGCCATCAGGGGTGGGAGAACCGGGGAGCTGTTTTTT
j_call: TRBJ2-1; clone_size: NA; v_call: TRBV6-1; d_call: TRBD2; cdr3_aa: CASRSGRVSYNEQFF; cdr3_nt: TGTGCCAGCAGGAGCGGGAGGGTTTCCTACAATGAGCAGTTCTTC
j_call: TRBJ2-2; clone_size: few; v_call: TRBV19; d_call: TRBD2; cdr3_aa: CASKPGLAANTGELFF; cdr3_nt: TGTGCCAGCAAACCGGGACTAGCGGCGAACACCGGGGAGCTGTTTTTT
j_call: TRBJ2-5; clone_size: NA; v_call: TRBV7-7; d_call: TRBD1; cdr3_aa: CASSSPSDRQGQETQYF; cdr3_nt: TGTGCCAGCAGCTCCCCATCAGACCGACAGGGTCAAGAGACCCAGTACTTC
j_call: TRBJ2-7; clone_size: few; v_call: TRBV29-1; d_call: TRBD1; cdr3_aa: CSAAGTGGQYEQYF; cdr3_nt: TGCAGCGCAGCCGGGACAGGGGGGCAATACGAGCAGTACTTC
j_call: TRBJ1-1; clone_size: NA; v_call: TRBV7-8; d_call: TRBD1; cdr3_aa: CASSLRTGNPATEAFF; cdr3_nt: TGTGCCAGCAGCCTACGGACAGGGAATCCAGCCACTGAAGCTTTCTTT